These 10 T cell receptor beta chains came from one sample sequenced in a study of T cells in Graves' hyperthyroidism and ophthalmopathy. It was RNA transcripts that yielded the amplified TCR beta CDR3 regions. The HTBI set primed first-round TCR CDR3 RT-PCR. One entry per CDR3 protein, called by TCRdb with MiXCR from the multiplex PCR reads. The sample lists nearly 600,000 distinct CDR3 sequences; approximately 15% were seen once. The specimen sequenced was blood. These receptors were obtained from a woman in her late teens or twenties with Graves' ophthalmopathy.

This clonotype was seen a few times. V gene TRBV5-6 combines with J gene TRBJ1-6; the D gene is possibly TRBD1 (6 bases). CDR1 is SGHDT and CDR2 is YYEEEE in the germline V gene. The ends were cut back, 4 bases at V and 7 bases at J, with 15 bases in the middle. The CDR3 is 15 residues long. In DNA form, the CDR3 reads TGTGCCAGCAGCGACGGCAGGGGTGTAAATTCACCCCTCCACTTT. This sequence encodes CASSDGRGVNSPLHF.

CDR3 loop: CASSPRDRGDWEAFF. The DNA of the CDR3 is TGTGCCAGCAGCCCGAGGGACAGGGGTGATTGGGAAGCTTTCTTT. The chain couples TRBV5-6 to TRBJ1-1; 10 bases are shared with TRBD1. This CDR3 has 15 residues. V dropped 4 bases and J dropped 8; count of bases not matched to a gene: 11. Germline V gene lookup returns CDR1 SGHDT and CDR2 YYEEEE.

This clonotype was picked up many times. This chain joins TRBV28 and TRBJ2-7; TRBD2 aligns across 7 bases. Germline V gene sequence: CDR1 MDHEN, CDR2 SYDVKM. The CDR3 length is 14 residues. V lost 5 bases and J lost 2; bases outside the gene matches: 6. The CDR3 sequence is CASSSGTPTYEQYF. The CDR3 DNA reads TGTGCCAGCAGTAGCGGGACCCCCACCTACGAGCAGTACTTC.

V is TRBV6-2 or TRBV6-3 and J is TRBJ2-2, with D maybe TRBD1 (5 bases). There are 15 residues in the CDR3. V lost 2 bases, J lost 0 bases, and 7 bases lay in between. Germline V gene data show CDR1 as MNHEY and CDR2 as SVGEGT. The chain's CDR3 is CASSYLDTNTGELFF. CDR3 DNA: TGTGCCAGCAGTTACCTGGACACGAACACCGGGGAGCTGTTTTTT.

At least ten counts were recorded for this clonotype. The V call is TRBV6-6, the J call TRBJ2-2; D is unresolved. V was pared by 4 bases and J by 0 bases, with 12 bases between. Germline loops: CDR1 MNHNY, CDR2 SVGAGI (reference sequence). The CDR3 runs to 16 residues. In DNA form, the CDR3 reads TGTGCCAGCAGTTCTTTGACTGGTACGAACACCGGGGAGCTGTTTTTT. Protein product: CASSSLTGTNTGELFF.

This clonotype has a count of ten or more. CDR3 sequence reads: CASSSTGGTGYGYTF. The DNA for the CDR3 is TGTGCCAGCAGCTCCACAGGGGGCACGGGGTATGGCTACACCTTC. The chain recombines TRBV7-3 with TRBJ1-2, with 9 bases lining up with TRBD1. The length of the CDR3 is 15 residues. The germline CDR1 and CDR2 sequences are SGHTA and FQGTGA. With 4 bases clipped from V and 5 bases from J, the junction kept 8 bases outside the gene matches.

Notes on this clonotype: A read error is possible here, since a much larger clone lies one base away. The V gene is TRBV7-9, the J gene TRBJ2-7; 7 bases are a match to TRBD1. This CDR3 comprises 15 residues. The trim removed 4 bases at V and 1 base at J, leaving 7 bases unmatched. The V gene's germline CDR1 is SEHNR and CDR2 FQNEAQ (reference sequence). The CDR3 nucleotides read TGTGCCAGCAGCTCTGACAGGGAACATTCCTACGAGCAGTACTTC. Its translation is CASSSDREHSYEQYF.

The table lists this clonotype with many counts. This chain joins TRBV6-2 or TRBV6-3 and TRBJ2-1; 12 bases line up with TRBD2. With V trimmed by 2 bases and J by 2 bases, 1 base remained unmatched. Looked up from germline, CDR1 is MNHEY and CDR2 is SVGEGT. The CDR3 is 16 amino acids. The CDR3 reads CASSYGLAGTYNEQFF. The CDR3 bases are TGTGCCAGCAGTTACGGACTAGCGGGGACCTACAATGAGCAGTTCTTC.

This clonotype has a count of ten or more. The chain has TRBV7-3 and TRBJ1-4, with TRBD1 matching over 7 bases. The CDR3 has 17 residues. Per germline, CDR1 SGHTA and CDR2 FQGTGA. V dropped 5 bases and J dropped 0; count of bases not matched to a gene: 9. The CDR3 DNA reads as TGTGCCAGCAGCGCTACCGGGACAGAGACAACTAATGAAAAACTGTTTTTT. It specifies CASSATGTETTNEKLFF.

The rearrangement joins TRBV4-1 to TRBJ1-5; the D gene is possibly TRBD1 (5 bases). V was pared by 1 base and J by 4 bases, with 14 bases between. The CDR3 is 16 amino acids. CDR1 is MGHRA, CDR2 YSYEKL, per germline. CDR3 coding DNA: TGCGCCAGCAGCCAAGGGCGGGGGGGATGGAATCAGCCCCAGCATTTT. Protein: CASSQGRGGWNQPQHF.